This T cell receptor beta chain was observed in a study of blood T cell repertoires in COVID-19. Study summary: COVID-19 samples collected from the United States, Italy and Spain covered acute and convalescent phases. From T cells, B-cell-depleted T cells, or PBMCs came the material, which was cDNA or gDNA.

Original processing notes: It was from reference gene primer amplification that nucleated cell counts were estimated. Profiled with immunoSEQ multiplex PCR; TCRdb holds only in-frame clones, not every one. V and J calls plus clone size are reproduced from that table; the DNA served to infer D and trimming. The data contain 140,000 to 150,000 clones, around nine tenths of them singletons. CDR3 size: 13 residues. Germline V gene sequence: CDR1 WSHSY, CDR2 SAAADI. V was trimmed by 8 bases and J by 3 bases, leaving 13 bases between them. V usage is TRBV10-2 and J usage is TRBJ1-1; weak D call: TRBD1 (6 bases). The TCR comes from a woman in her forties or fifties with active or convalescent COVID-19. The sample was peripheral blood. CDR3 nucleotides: TGCGCCAGCTCCCTAGGGGGGGACACTGAAGCTTTCTTT. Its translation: CASSLGGDTEAFF.